This T cell receptor (beta chain) was obtained from a study of blood T cell repertoires in COVID-19 (dated by TCRdb to between 2020 and 2021). In terms of the full investigation: Samples from collaborators originated in the United States, Italy and Spain and spanned both the acute and convalescent phases of COVID-19. The prospective study material was composed of cDNA or gDNA derived from T cells, B-cell-depleted T cells, or PBMCs. Subjects who had been exposed to COVID-19, were actively infected with it, or had recovered from it provided the deeply sampled blood TCRbeta repertoires that made up the dataset. The repertoires were made available in a free public database intended to serve as a resource for research on the immune response to SARS-CoV-2. The samples were drawn from two sources: the first 160 participants of the ongoing ImmuneRACE study, and fewer than 1,500 subjects contributed by 6 global collaborators. A de-identified subject ID, COVID-19 status, age in years and sex were almost always included in the sample metadata. Where HLA class I and class II types were available, the types were taken from metadata supplied by the sample provider, not from assay-based typing. Overall results and qualifications from the work: The amount of clinical and demographic metadata varied by source and participant and was provided uncurated.

Via the germline V gene (reference sequence), CDR1 is LNHDA and CDR2 SQIVND. Inclusive of the bounding cysteine and phenylalanine, the CDR3 is 16 residues long. The DNA shown is the 48-base CDR3, in frame from base 1. V gives up 6 bases and J gives up 3 bases, and the segment between their germline ends measures 20 bases. Of note for this clone: The target of this receptor is not known. Base qualities are not recorded, but no much larger clone differs from it by a single base.

Collaborating institutions collected whole blood in K2EDTA tubes following their own protocols. For TCRbeta analysis, collaborators shipped samples in one of three forms: frozen whole blood, isolated PBMCs, or DNA extracted from either of those sample types. TCRbeta CDR3 regions were amplified from genomic DNA using the immunoSEQ Assay, a bias-controlled multiplex PCR. The authors processed their data as follows. The number of nucleated cells in each sample was estimated from the amplification of reference gene primers within the assay. Sequence reads were collapsed and filtered to measure the absolute abundance of every unique TCRbeta CDR3 rearrangement. Productive Simpson clonality was computed per sample as the square root of Simpson's diversity index over productive rearrangements. Not all clones reach the TCRdb copy of this immuneACCESS table, which keeps in-frame sequences only. Checked studies attribute under half of the gap to unresolved V genes and leave the rest unexplained. V, J and clone size are those of that table, while D and trimming were read from the DNA. This sample comprises 100,000 to 120,000 clones, over 65% of them detected only once. The top ten constitute around 8% of the sample.

The TCR comes from a woman between 35 and 50 years old with acute or convalescent COVID-19. The rearrangement joined TRBV19 to TRBJ1-2; TRBD1 is possibly the D segment (5 matching bases). What was sequenced was peripheral blood. The sequenced DNA is TGTGCCAGTAGGATCCCGGCAGGCGTGGGGCACTATGGCTACACCTTC. Translated, this gives CASRIPAGVGHYGYTF. The full variable domain, with segments outside the CDR3 supplied by the reference TRBV19 and TRBJ1-2 proteins, appears as DGGITQSPKYLFRKEGQNVTLSCEQNLNHDAMYWYRQDPGQGLRLIYYSQIVNDFQKGDIAEGYSVSREKKESFPLTVTSAQKNPTAFYLCASRIPAGVGHYGYTFGSGTRLTVV.